A selection of T cell receptor beta chains follows, all from one sample in a study of T cells in Graves' hyperthyroidism and ophthalmopathy. TCRdb ran MiXCR on the multiplex PCR reads and lists one entry per CDR3 protein. This table holds a few hundred thousand distinct CDR3 sequences, 15% to 17% found once. Sequencing was done on a sample of blood. These receptors came from a woman aged 18-29 years with Graves' hyperthyroidism that later progressed to Graves' ophthalmopathy. Both conserved end residues are part of each CDR3. A D gene is named only where the DNA matches it firmly. Not every row has a clone size; where given, it reads once, few, many or a size class.

>once|-|TRBJ2-5|TRBV29-1
CSAKQGGRETQYF
TGCAGCGCTAAACAGGGAGGAAGGGAGACCCAGTACTTC
>many|TRBD2|TRBJ2-3|TRBV28
CASSLRRERRSTDTQYF
TGTGCCAGCAGTTTACGGCGGGAGCGGAGGAGCACAGATACGCAGTATTTT
>many|-|TRBJ2-7|TRBV11-2
CASSLGHEQYF
TGTGCCAGCAGTCTAGGGCACGAGCAGTACTTC
>many|-|TRBJ2-4|TRBV28
CASSSSGLRRAKNIQYF
-
>-|-|TRBJ1-5|TRBV5-5
CASSLDRISNQPQHF
TGTGCCAGCAGCCTCGACAGGATTAGCAATCAGCCCCAGCATTTT
>few|TRBD1|TRBJ1-1|TRBV4-1
CASSQDVPGGAFF
TGCGCCAGCAGCCAAGATGTTCCAGGGGGAGCTTTCTTT
>many|TRBD2|TRBJ2-3|TRBV28
CASSLRPSGRRTDTQYF
TGTGCCAGCAGTTTAAGACCTAGCGGGAGAAGGACAGATACGCAGTATTTT
>many|-|TRBJ2-1|TRBV11-2
CASSFVGEQFF
TGTGCCAGCAGCTTTGTAGGTGAGCAGTTCTTC
>many|TRBD1|TRBJ1-5|TRBV20-1
CSARAQGESHQPQHF
TGCAGTGCTAGGGCACAGGGGGAGTCACATCAGCCCCAGCATTTT
>many|-|TRBJ2-1|TRBV29-1
CSADYSYNEQFF
TGCAGCGCTGACTACTCCTACAATGAGCAGTTCTTC
>few|-|TRBJ2-5|TRBV20-1
CSAKREVKQETQYF
TGCAGTGCTAAGAGGGAGGTCAAACAAGAGACCCAGTACTTC
>many|-|TRBJ2-4|TRBV28
CASSFPTNGRGVIGDIQYF
TGTGCCAGCAGTTTCCCCACGAATGGCAGGGGCGTGATTGGGGACATTCAGTACTTC
>few|TRBD2|TRBJ2-2|TRBV28
CASSHASGRARNTGELFF
TGTGCCAGCAGTCACGCTAGCGGGAGGGCCAGGAACACCGGGGAGCTGTTTTTT
>many|-|TRBJ1-2|TRBV2
CASSDKGRGYSGYTF
TGTGCCAGCAGTGACAAGGGCAGGGGATATTCTGGCTACACCTTC
>few|TRBD2|TRBJ2-3|TRBV7-9
CASPSPGGGAPTDTQYF
TGTGCCAGCCCGAGCCCCGGGGGGGGAGCGCCCACAGATACGCAGTATTTT
>few|-|TRBJ2-2|TRBV4-3
CASSQDAERVNTGELFF
TGCGCCAGCAGCCAAGATGCGGAGCGTGTTAACACCGGGGAGCTGTTTTTT
>-|TRBD2|TRBJ2-5|TRBV6-2/TRBV6-3
CASSYTSGHQETQYF
TGTGCCAGCAGTTACACTAGCGGCCACCAAGAGACCCAGTACTTC
>-|TRBD2|TRBJ2-3|TRBV29-1
CSVDGGAPTDTQYF
TGCAGCGTTGACGGGGGGGCCCCCACAGATACGCAGTATTTT
>many|-|TRBJ1-1|TRBV20-1
CSARDHGRQGMNTEAFF
TGCAGTGCTAGAGATCATGGACGGCAGGGGATGAACACTGAAGCTTTCTTT
>few|-|TRBJ2-2|TRBV7-6
CASSFDFTGELFF
TGTGCCAGCAGCTTCGACTTCACCGGGGAGCTGTTTTTT
>many|-|TRBJ2-1|TRBV11-3
CASSLDRGREQFF
TGTGCCAGCAGCTTAGATCGGGGGCGGGAGCAGTTCTTC
>many|TRBD1|TRBJ1-4|TRBV28
CASSLLATGDEKLFF
TGTGCCAGCAGTTTACTTGCGACAGGGGATGAAAAACTGTTTTTT
>many|-|TRBJ2-3|TRBV28
CASRTKQIMADTQYF
TGTGCCAGCAGAACAAAGCAGATTATGGCAGATACGCAGTATTTT
>many|TRBD2|TRBJ2-7|TRBV18
CASSLGLAETYEQYF
TGTGCCAGCTCCCTCGGACTAGCGGAGACCTACGAGCAGTACTTC
>-|-|TRBJ2-7|TRBV7-8
CASSSHGGSYEQYF
TGTGCCAGCAGCTCCCACGGTGGCTCCTACGAGCAGTACTTC
>-|-|TRBJ2-4|TRBV15
CATSRTGSLAKNIQYF
TGTGCCACCAGCAGGACGGGATCGCTAGCCAAAAACATTCAGTACTTC
>few|-|TRBJ1-4|TRBV15
CATSSPPRLNEKLFF
TGTGCCACCAGCAGCCCCCCCCGACTTAATGAAAAACTGTTTTTT
>many|-|TRBJ2-3|TRBV20-1
CSARGTLRGDTQYF
TGCAGTGCTAGAGGGACGCTTCGGGGGGATACGCAGTATTTT
>-|-|TRBJ2-5|TRBV7-2
CASSLRTPGRETQYF
TGTGCCAGCAGCCTCCGGACCCCGGGGCGGGAGACCCAGTACTTC
>few|-|TRBJ2-2|TRBV28
CASSPRWDGNTGELFF
TGTGCCAGCAGTCCCCGTTGGGACGGCAACACCGGGGAGCTGTTTTTT